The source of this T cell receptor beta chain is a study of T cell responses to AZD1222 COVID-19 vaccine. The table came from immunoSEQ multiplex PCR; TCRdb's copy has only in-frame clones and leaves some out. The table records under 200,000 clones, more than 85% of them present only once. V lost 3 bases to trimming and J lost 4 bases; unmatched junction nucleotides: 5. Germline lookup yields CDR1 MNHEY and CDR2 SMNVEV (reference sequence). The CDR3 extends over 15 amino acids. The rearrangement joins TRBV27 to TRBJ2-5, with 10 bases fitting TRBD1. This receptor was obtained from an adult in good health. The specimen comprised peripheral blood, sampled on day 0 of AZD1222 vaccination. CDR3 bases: TGTGCCAGCAGTTTGGGACAGGGGTACGGAGAGACCCAGTACTTC. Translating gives CASSLGQGYGETQYF.